The next 21 T cell receptor beta chains were all read from a single sample in a study of blood T cell repertoires in COVID-19. Generated by immunoSEQ multiplex PCR, the TCRdb table keeps only in-frame clones and is missing some. The sample contains about 480,000 clones, 89% of which appear only once. Input material: peripheral blood. Source of these receptors: a man younger than 35 with COVID-19, enrolled during active disease.

CDR3 DNA sequence: TGTGCCAGCAGTCTGTCTAGCGGAGACTACGAGCAGTACTTC. This translates into CASSLSSGDYEQYF. J is TRBJ2-7 and V is TRBV2; the match to TRBD2 covers 7 bases. The CDR3 is made up of 14 amino acids. Germline V lookup: CDR1 SNHLY, CDR2 FYNNEI. Unmatched junction bases numbered 7, after V lost 5 bases and J lost 3 bases. Full variable domain (rest looked up from reference TRBV2 and TRBJ2-7): EPEVTQTPSHQVTQMGQEVILRCVPISNHLYFYWYRQILGQKVEFLVSFYNNEISEKSEIFDDQFSVERPDGSNFTLKIRSTKLEDSAMYFCASSLSSGDYEQYFGPGTRLTVT.

V usage is TRBV6-5 and J usage is TRBJ2-6; maybe TRBD1 (5 bases). The V end lost 6 bases, the J end lost 0 bases, and 9 bases lay between the germline ends. CDR1 MNHEY and CDR2 SVGAGI come from the germline V gene. This CDR3 is 15 amino acids long. CDR3 amino acids: CASRTVDSGANVLTF. CDR3 DNA: TGTGCCAGCAGGACAGTCGACTCTGGGGCCAACGTCCTGACTTTC.

V usage is TRBV5-1 and J usage is TRBJ2-3; 7 nucleotides line up with TRBD2. Trimming cost V 5 bases and J 3 bases; bases outside gene matches: 6. The CDR3 loop spans 14 amino acids. The germline CDR1 and CDR2 sequences are SGHRS and YFSETQ. The DNA of the CDR3 is TGCGCCAGCAGTTGGGGGGGAACGACAGATACGCAGTATTTT. Protein product: CASSWGGTTDTQYF.

J is TRBJ2-3 and V is TRBV2; 7 positions match TRBD2. Unmatched junction bases numbered 3, after V lost 6 bases and J lost 0 bases. From germline, CDR1 is SNHLY and CDR2 FYNNEI. The CDR3 consists of 14 residues. The CDR3 protein is CASSLAVSTDTQYF. CDR3 sequence (DNA): TGTGCCAGCAGCCTAGCGGTTAGCACAGATACGCAGTATTTT.

This chain joins TRBV11-3 and TRBJ2-7, with TRBD1 matching 10 bases. Trimming cost V 6 bases and J 0 bases; bases outside gene matches: 14. The CDR3 contains 18 residues. Per germline, CDR1 SGHNT and CDR2 YENEEA. The CDR3 sequence: CASSSTDRGHTFSYEQYF. CDR3 DNA: TGTGCCAGCAGTTCTACTGACAGGGGGCACACCTTCTCCTACGAGCAGTACTTC.

This clone was observed a few times. This sequence joins TRBV29-1 and TRBJ2-5; a weak D match, TRBD2 (7 bases). There are 13 residues in the CDR3. V shed 6 bases and J shed 2 bases, with 13 bases lying between them. Germline CDR1 and CDR2: SQVTM and ANQGSEA. The CDR3 DNA reads as TGCAGCGTGTCGGGGGGCCAACAAGAGACCCAGTACTTC. Translation: CSVSGGQQETQYF. Using reference TRBV29-1 and TRBJ2-5 for the parts outside the CDR3, the full variable domain is SAVISQKPSRDICQRGTSLTIQCQVDSQVTMMFWYRQQPGQSLTLIATANQGSEATYESGFVIDKFPISRPNLTFSTLTVSNMSPEDSSIYLCSVSGGQQETQYFGPGTRLLVL.

J is TRBJ2-3 and V is TRBV19, with 7 positions matching TRBD1. Losses at the gene ends were 9 bases for V and 5 bases for J; bases not matched to a gene: 8. Germline V gene lookup returns CDR1 LNHDA and CDR2 SQIVND (reference sequence). The CDR3 covers 13 residues. The CDR3 spells CASSDRARDTQYF. The CDR3 coding sequence is TGTGCCAGCTCCGACAGGGCCAGAGATACGCAGTATTTT.

This chain links TRBV15 with TRBJ1-2; 7 bases are a match to TRBD1. The CDR3 totals 13 residues. Per the germline V gene, CDR1 is LNHNV and CDR2 is YYDKDF (reference sequence). Trimming cost V 1 base and J 4 bases; bases outside gene matches: 0. In DNA form, the CDR3 reads TGTGCCACCAGCAGAGCAGGGGGCTATGGCTACACCTTC. Residues: CATSRAGGYGYTF.

The rearrangement joins TRBV5-6 to TRBJ1-1; 8 bases are shared with TRBD1. With V trimmed by 2 bases and J by 0 bases, 9 bases remained unmatched. Germline values: CDR1 SGHDT, CDR2 YYEEEE. The CDR3 loop spans 17 amino acids. The CDR3 spells CASSFAGGGPMNTEAFF. The DNA of the CDR3 is TGTGCCAGCAGCTTTGCAGGGGGCGGACCTATGAACACTGAAGCTTTCTTT.

This rearrangement joins TRBV19 to TRBJ2-7, with 8 positions matching TRBD1. Germline lookup yields CDR1 LNHDA and CDR2 SQIVND (reference sequence). Unmatched junction bases numbered 6, after V lost 4 bases and J lost 7 bases. CDR3 length: 13 amino acids. The CDR3: CASSSQGAREQYF. The DNA for the CDR3 is TGTGCCAGTAGTAGTCAGGGGGCAAGGGAGCAGTACTTC.

Many counts were recorded for this clone. Other DNA sequences of this sample code for an identical CDR3. DNA of the CDR3: TGCGCCAGCAGCTTGGGAGCAGGGAATACTGAAGCTTTCTTT. Its translation is CASSLGAGNTEAFF. This chain connects TRBV5-1 to TRBJ1-1, with a possible D match to TRBD1 (5 bases). CDR1 is SGHRS and CDR2 is YFSETQ in the germline V gene. CDR3 size: 14 residues. The germline V and J ends were trimmed by 0 bases and 5 bases, with 11 bases remaining between them.

The genes are TRBV2 and TRBJ2-5, with no clear D. V lost 4 bases to trimming and J lost 7 bases, with 13 bases between them. This CDR3 has 13 amino acids. CDR1 and CDR2 (germline): SNHLY, FYNNEI. CDR3 in amino acids: CASSGLMRGTQYF. The CDR3 coding sequence is TGTGCCAGCAGTGGACTTATGCGAGGGACCCAGTACTTC.

The chain is built from TRBV11-3 and TRBJ2-5, with 10 positions matching TRBD2. Germline V lookup: CDR1 SGHNT, CDR2 YENEEA. With 4 bases clipped from V and 2 bases from J, the junction kept 7 bases outside the gene matches. The CDR3 runs 16 residues. The CDR3 DNA follows: TGTGCCAGCAGCTCCCAATTAGCGGGGGGACAAGAGACCCAGTACTTC. It is translated as CASSSQLAGGQETQYF.

The chain is built from TRBV18 and TRBJ2-5; D might be TRBD1 (5 bases). The CDR3 has 16 residues. V lost 3 bases to trimming and J lost 5 bases, with 19 bases between them. CDR1 KGHSH and CDR2 LQKENI come from the germline V gene. CDR3 DNA: TGTGCCAGCTCACCTCAAGGGGCAGATCCGATGGAGACCCAGTACTTC. Residues: CASSPQGADPMETQYF.

The chain joins TRBV19 to TRBJ2-3; TRBD1 agrees at 8 bases. CDR1 and CDR2 (germline): LNHDA, SQIVND (reference sequence). The J segment lost 6 bases and the V segment lost 5 bases, leaving 4 bases of the junction unmatched. CDR3 length equals 13 residues. CDR3 amino acids: CASSRDRGDTQYF. DNA for the CDR3: TGTGCCAGTAGTCGTGACAGGGGTGATACGCAGTATTTT.

CDR3 sequence (DNA): TGTGCCAGCAGCCAAGAAGGAGGGCAGAGCTATGGCTACACCTTC. This gives the protein CASSQEGGQSYGYTF. This sequence joins TRBV4-2 and TRBJ1-2; D unresolved. Germline V lookup: CDR1 LGHNA, CDR2 YNFKEQ. Trimming took 0 bases from V and 4 from J, leaving 12 bases between them. This CDR3 has 15 residues.

The chain couples TRBV5-1 to TRBJ2-2, with a tentative D call TRBD2 (5 bases). Trimming shortened V by 3 bases and J by 5 bases, and 5 bases separated the two germline ends. This CDR3 has 12 residues. Germline CDR1 is SGHRS and CDR2 is YFSETQ. CDR3 bases: TGCGCCAGCAGCTCGGGAACCGGGGAGCTGTTTTTT. Its translation: CASSSGTGELFF.

The chain carries TRBV30 and TRBJ1-1, with a weak D call TRBD1 (5 bases). Trimming cost V 1 base and J 4 bases, with 7 bases left between them. The CDR3 totals 12 residues. Germline V gene sequence: CDR1 GTSNPN, CDR2 SVGIG (reference sequence). CDR3 residues: CAWSGGSTEAFF. The CDR3 nucleotides read TGTGCCTGGAGTGGGGGCAGCACTGAAGCTTTCTTT.

This clone has only one observation. This chain joins TRBV20-1 and TRBJ2-7; maybe TRBD2 (5 bases). V was clipped by 3 bases and J by 6 bases, with 9 bases between them. Looked up from germline, CDR1 is DFQATT and CDR2 is SNEGSKA (reference sequence). CDR3 length equals 11 residues. The CDR3, as DNA: TGCAGTGCTAGTATGGGAGCCGAGCAGTACTTC. Protein product: CSASMGAEQYF.

The chain couples TRBV6-5 to TRBJ2-7; D not certain. The V and J ends lost 6 bases and 3 bases respectively, with 18 bases between them. The CDR3 is made up of 15 amino acids. The germline V gene has CDR1 MNHEY and CDR2 SVGAGI. Here the CDR3 reads CASSSRHSAFYEQYF. The CDR3 region has the DNA TGTGCCAGCAGCAGCCGACACTCCGCTTTCTACGAGCAGTACTTC.

The chain is built from TRBV7-8 and TRBJ2-3; the D is unclear. Germline values: CDR1 SGHVS, CDR2 FQNEAQ. This CDR3 region has 16 residues. Trimming cost V 4 bases and J 0 bases, with 14 bases left between them. CDR3 sequence reads: CASSSPLGLSTDTQYF. The CDR3 nucleotides are TGTGCCAGCAGCTCACCCTTGGGCTTGAGCACAGATACGCAGTATTTT.